The subject of this entry is one TCR beta chain. Original data processing: Reference gene primer amplification gave estimated nucleated cell counts. Sequencing was performed with immunoSEQ multiplex PCR; in TCRdb, only in-frame clones are kept and a portion is missing. The V and J calls and clone size come from that table; D and trimming were worked out from the DNA. In the table there are about 190,000 clones, 75% to 90% of which are singletons. These data come from a study of blood T cell repertoires in COVID-19. Across the study: Specimens from acute and convalescent COVID-19 originated in the United States, Italy and Spain. Sources were T cells, B-cell-depleted T cells, or PBMCs; the material itself was cDNA or gDNA.

CDR1 SGHNT and CDR2 YYREEE come from the germline V gene (reference sequence). Trimming pared 0 bases from V and 4 bases from J, leaving 14 bases between. This CDR3 spans 16 amino acids. The TCR was taken from a man between 60 and 75 years old with acute or convalescent COVID-19. The sequenced sample consisted of peripheral blood. This sequence joins TRBV5-4 and TRBJ1-3, with a tentative D call TRBD1 (6 bases). DNA of the CDR3: TGTGCCAGCAGCTTGGGGACAGAAATCCGCGGAAACACCATATATTTT. Its protein product is CASSLGTEIRGNTIYF.